What follows are 18 T cell receptor beta chains derived from one specimen sequenced in a study of response to subunit inactivated influenza vaccine. A single record per CDR3 protein comes from TCRdb applying MiXCR to the RT-PCR reads. The sample holds 170,000 or so distinct CDR3 sequences, roughly 10% seen once. The sequencing here drew on CD8+ T cells sorted from PBMCs, taken about 23 months after vaccination. All receptors come from a man between 50 and 69 years old who received an inactivated influenza vaccine.

This clonotype was observed a handful of times. This chain joins TRBV9 and TRBJ1-6; the D gene is possibly TRBD1 (6 bases). V was shortened by 4 bases and J by 6 bases, with 11 bases between the two germline ends. CDR1 is SGDLS, CDR2 YYNGEE, per germline. This CDR3 region has 14 residues. CDR3 in DNA: TGTGCCAGCAGCCAAGACAGGACTAATTCACCCCTCCACTTT. Its protein product is CASSQDRTNSPLHF.

This clonotype was picked up a small number of times. The chain uses TRBV3-1 and TRBJ2-5; D is perhaps TRBD2 (5 bases). V lost 4 bases to trimming and J lost 1 base, with 13 bases between them. The CDR3 spans 15 residues. The V gene's germline CDR1 is LGHDT and CDR2 YNNKEL (reference sequence). The CDR3 protein is CASSPGRRTQETQYF. CDR3 sequence (DNA): TGTGCCAGCAGCCCCGGGCGGAGGACCCAAGAGACCCAGTACTTC.

The chain employs TRBV12-3 or TRBV12-4 and TRBJ2-7, with D possibly matching TRBD1 (5 bases). V lost 0 bases, J lost 7 bases, and 16 bases lay in between. This CDR3 has 15 residues. The CDR3 DNA is TGTGCCAGCAGTTTAGCGCAGGGTGCGCAGAGTGAGCAGTACTTC. Its protein is CASSLAQGAQSEQYF.

This clonotype has a count of ten or more. The chain joins TRBV20-1 to TRBJ2-7; D gene ambiguous. V was pared by 0 bases and J by 0 bases, with 6 bases between. CDR3 length equals 13 residues. Looked up from germline, CDR1 is DFQATT and CDR2 is SNEGSKA (reference sequence). CDR3 in amino acids: CSAREGNSYEQYF. The CDR3 DNA reads as TGCAGTGCTAGAGAAGGGAACTCCTACGAGCAGTACTTC.

This clonotype was counted ten times or more. The chain links TRBV9 to TRBJ2-2; 8 nucleotides align to TRBD2. From germline, CDR1 is SGDLS and CDR2 YYNGEE. CDR3 size: 16 residues. The junction had 11 bases not matched to a gene; V was cut back by 3 bases and J by 7 bases. The CDR3, as DNA: TGTGCCAGCAGCGGTATGAGCGGGAGTCGATTCGGGGAGCTGTTTTTT. As protein: CASSGMSGSRFGELFF.

This clonotype is categorized as medium-sized. The chain has TRBV12-3 or TRBV12-4 and TRBJ2-3, with 8 bases lining up with TRBD2. The trim removed 4 bases at V and 3 bases at J, leaving 6 bases unmatched. CDR3 length: 15 residues. This CDR3 is CASSSRREVTDTQYF. In nucleotides, the CDR3 is TGTGCCAGCAGTTCACGGCGGGAGGTAACAGATACGCAGTATTTT.

This clonotype was counted between two and nine times. The V and J genes are TRBV6-5 and TRBJ2-1; 10 bases are shared with TRBD2. Germline V gene data show CDR1 as MNHEY and CDR2 as SVGAGI. This CDR3 is built from 18 residues. The trim removed 2 bases at V and 0 bases at J, leaving 7 bases unmatched. The CDR3 DNA reads TGTGCCAGCAGTTACGGTCTAGCGGGGGCCCTCTCCTACAATGAGCAGTTCTTC. It codes for CASSYGLAGALSYNEQFF.

This clonotype was counted between two and nine times. The gene calls are TRBV28 and TRBJ2-1; D may be TRBD1 (5 bases). The germline V and J ends were trimmed by 4 bases and 7 bases, with 17 bases remaining between them. This CDR3 is built from 15 residues. Germline V gene lookup returns CDR1 MDHEN and CDR2 SYDVKM. The CDR3 bases are TGTGCCAGCAGTTCCCCATGGCAGGGAAGAAATGAGCAGTTCTTC. Translation gives CASSSPWQGRNEQFF.

This clonotype was counted many times. V and J are TRBV14 and TRBJ2-2, with no clear D. V was trimmed by 4 bases and J by 1 base, leaving 13 bases between them. The length of the CDR3 is 16 residues. Germline lookup yields CDR1 SGHDN and CDR2 FVKESK. The CDR3 DNA follows: TGTGCCAGCAGCCCGGATGGGCACTGGAACACCGGGGAGCTGTTTTTT. It yields the protein CASSPDGHWNTGELFF.

The table lists this clonotype with many counts. V and J are TRBV4-2 and TRBJ2-2; a weak D match, TRBD1 (6 bases). Germline V gene sequence: CDR1 LGHNA, CDR2 YNFKEQ. The V gene lost 0 bases and the J gene lost 1 base, with 9 bases spanning the gap. The CDR3 covers 16 residues. Here the CDR3 DNA reads TGTGCCAGCAGCCAAGACGCGACAGGGAACACCGGGGAGCTGTTTTTT. Its protein product is CASSQDATGNTGELFF.

V is TRBV12-3 or TRBV12-4 and J is TRBJ2-3; D is uncertain. CDR3 length: 16 residues. Trimming left V 7 bases short and J 4 bases short, with 21 bases between. The CDR3, as DNA: TGTGCCAGCACCCCGACCCCACTGGTGGCCGCAGATACGCAGTATTTT. Its translation is CASTPTPLVAADTQYF.

This clonotype was picked up a small number of times. The rearrangement links TRBV19 to TRBJ1-1; no firm D call. The CDR3 has 13 amino acids. CDR1 and CDR2 from the germline V gene are LNHDA and SQIVND (reference sequence). Deletions cut 10 bases from V and 0 bases from J, with 12 bases between. The CDR3 DNA reads TGTGCCACCCTTGCCCCAATGAACACTGAAGCTTTCTTT. Its translation: CATLAPMNTEAFF.

The V call is TRBV7-9, the J call TRBJ2-5; D is unclear. The CDR3 consists of 12 residues. Germline V gene sequence: CDR1 SEHNR, CDR2 FQNEAQ (reference sequence). The V end lost 0 bases, the J end lost 7 bases, and 6 bases lay between the germline ends. The CDR3 coding sequence is TGTGCCAGCAGCTTAGCGGAGCGGACCCAGTACTTC. It specifies CASSLAERTQYF. Complete variable domain (other parts from reference TRBV7-9 and TRBJ2-5): DTGVSQNPRHKITKRGQNVTFRCDPISEHNRLYWYRQTLGQGPEFLTYFQNEAQLEKSRLLSDRFSAERPKGSFSTLEIQRTEQGDSAMYLCASSLAERTQYFGPGTRLLVL.

The chain recombines TRBV24-1 with TRBJ2-1, with 10 bases aligning to TRBD1. The CDR3 length is 16 residues. The germline V gene encodes CDR1 KGHDR and CDR2 SFDVKD. With 3 bases clipped from V and 2 bases from J, the junction kept 3 bases outside the gene matches. CDR3 in amino acids: CATSDVGTGAYNEQFF. The CDR3 region has the DNA TGTGCCACCAGTGATGTTGGGACAGGGGCCTACAATGAGCAGTTCTTC.

This clonotype was seen many times. The chain uses TRBV27 and TRBJ1-5; 7 nucleotides line up with TRBD1. Germline trimming cut 5 bases from V and 0 bases from J; bases unmatched to any gene: 4. CDR1 is MNHEY, CDR2 SMNVEV, per germline (reference sequence). This CDR3 spans 15 amino acids. The CDR3 reads CASSTTGFSNQPQHF. The CDR3 DNA follows: TGTGCCAGCAGTACGACAGGGTTTAGCAATCAGCCCCAGCATTTT.

This clonotype was recorded many times. The chain uses TRBV4-2 and TRBJ2-7; the match to TRBD2 covers 7 bases. Germline-derived CDR1 and CDR2 are LGHNA and YNFKEQ. The CDR3 is made up of 15 amino acids. V gave up 6 bases and J gave up 3 bases; unmatched junction bases: 11. The CDR3 protein is CASSPLPGLRYEQYF. In nucleotides, the CDR3 is TGTGCCAGCAGTCCCTTACCGGGACTACGCTACGAGCAGTACTTC.

This clonotype was detected a few times. The chain couples TRBV29-1 to TRBJ2-1, with D hard to call. CDR3 length equals 18 residues. The germline V gene has CDR1 SQVTM and CDR2 ANQGSEA. The V gene lost 7 bases and the J gene lost 0 bases, with 25 bases spanning the gap. The CDR3 DNA reads as TGCAGCGCTGTGGGTCTGGTCCTCCAGATGAGCTCCTACAATGAGCAGTTCTTC. Its translation is CSAVGLVLQMSSYNEQFF.

This clonotype was recorded a few times. At one end the junction does not follow the germline gene, possibly because of a read error. V is TRBV7-7 and J is TRBJ2-5, with D possibly being TRBD1 (5 bases). Germline V gene sequence: CDR1 SSHAT, CDR2 FNYEAQ (reference sequence). The CDR3 runs 15 residues. CDR3 in amino acids: CASSLGDTDLRTQYF. The CDR3 DNA follows: TGTGCTAGCAGCTTAGGGGATACAGATTTGAGGACCCAGTACTTC. Using reference TRBV7-7 and TRBJ2-5 for the parts outside the CDR3, the full variable domain is GAGVSQSPRYKVTKRGQDVTLRCDPISSHATLYWYQQALGQGPEFLTYFNYEAQPDKSGLPSDRFSAERPEGSISTLTIQRTEQRDSAMYRCASSLGDTDLRTQYFGPGTRLLVL.